These T cell receptor beta chains were read from a single sample in a study of OX40 agonist ivuxolimab in advanced cancers. TCRdb keeps only in-frame clones here, not all; method: immunoSEQ multiplex PCR. The repertoire holds around 60,000 clones, with around 93% as singletons. The specimen comprised CD4+ or CD8+ T cells sorted from blood, sampled in a trial of the OX40 agonist ivuxolimab. Receptor source: an adult with an advanced solid tumor such as melanoma, head and neck, liver or kidney cancer. The CDR3 runs from the conserved cysteine through the conserved F or W. Each record gives: V gene, D gene, J gene, CDR3 length, clone size, CDR3 DNA, CDR3 protein. D genes are given only for firm matches. Rows may omit the clone size; those that give it use once, few, many or a size class.

>TRBV20-1|.|TRBJ1-1|10|.
TGCAGTGCTATCCCCACTGAAGCTTTCTTT
CSAIPTEAFF
>TRBV6-5|.|TRBJ2-1|15|.
TGTGCCAGCAGTTACTCGGACGGATTTCTTCTAGGGCAGTTCTTC
CASSYSDGFLLGQFF
>TRBV7-9|.|TRBJ2-1|15|.
TGTGCCAGCAGCCCTGCCGGGACCTCCGGGAATGAGCAGTTCTTC
CASSPAGTSGNEQFF
>TRBV7-2|TRBD1|TRBJ2-7|14|.
TGTGCCAGCACCAGGACAGGAACCTCCTACGAGCAGTACTTC
CASTRTGTSYEQYF
>TRBV19|TRBD2|TRBJ2-7|14|.
TGTGCCAGTAGTACAATAGCGGGGTCCTACGAGCAGTACTTC
CASSTIAGSYEQYF
>TRBV27|.|TRBJ2-4|17|few
TGTGCCAGCCGAAGTTCCGATGAGGGGGTAGCCAAAAACATTCAGTACTTC
CASRSSDEGVAKNIQYF
>TRBV6-1|.|TRBJ1-1|13|.
TGTGCCAGCAGTGTAACCCAAAACACTGAAGCTTTCTTT
CASSVTQNTEAFF
>TRBV10-3|.|TRBJ2-3|17|.
TGTGCCATCAGCGGCATTGAGGTGCGGAATCCGTCAGATACGCAGTATTTT
CAISGIEVRNPSDTQYF
>TRBV19|.|TRBJ2-7|15|.
TGTGCCAGTAGTAGAGGGACCACGAGCTCCTACGAGCAGTACTTC
CASSRGTTSSYEQYF
>TRBV7-2|.|TRBJ1-2|16|.
TGTGCCAGCAGCTCCACCGGGACCCAAGCTAACTATGGCTACACCTTC
CASSSTGTQANYGYTF
>TRBV7-2|TRBD1|TRBJ2-5|14|.
TGTGCCAGCAGCTTAGGACAGGGTGCAGAGACCCAGTACTTC
CASSLGQGAETQYF
>TRBV11-3|.|TRBJ2-3|15|.
TGTGCCAGCAGCTTATTCGGCGGGTCGGGAGATACGCAGTATTTT
CASSLFGGSGDTQYF
>TRBV5-1|.|TRBJ2-1|17|.
TGCGCCAGCAGCTTGGGAAGCGGGCTGAGCTCCTACAATGAGCAGTTCTTC
CASSLGSGLSSYNEQFF
>TRBV30|.|TRBJ2-1|11|.
TGTGCCTGGGAGGGGGGGAATGAGCAGTTCTTC
CAWEGGNEQFF
>TRBV2|.|TRBJ1-5|12|.
TGTGCCAGCAGTGAGGACCTTCAGCCTCAGCATTTT
CASSEDLQPQHF
>TRBV27|.|TRBJ2-5|16|.
TGTGCCAGCAGTTTAAGGACAGTCAACGGCGGGGAGACCCAGTACTTC
CASSLRTVNGGETQYF
>TRBV29-1|.|TRBJ2-5|10|.
TGCAGCGTTGGGCAAGAGACCCAGTACTTC
CSVGQETQYF
>TRBV7-9|TRBD1|TRBJ2-7|15|.
TGTGCCAGCAGCTTAAGTCAGGGGGCAACCTACGAGCAGTACTTC
CASSLSQGATYEQYF
>TRBV5-1|TRBD2|TRBJ2-1|16|.
TGCGCCAGCAGCTTGGGGACTAGGGCCCTCGGCAATGAGCAGTTCTTC
CASSLGTRALGNEQFF
>TRBV18|TRBD1|TRBJ2-1|13|.
TGTGCCAGCTCACTTCAGGGGGCCGGTGAGCAGTTCTTC
CASSLQGAGEQFF
>TRBV5-1|TRBD2|TRBJ2-1|16|few
TGCGCCAGCAGCTTGAGCGCGGGAGCAGGCTACAATGAGCAGTTCTTC
CASSLSAGAGYNEQFF
>TRBV18|.|TRBJ2-3|12|.
TGTGCCAGCTCATTTAGCACAGATACGCAGTATTTT
CASSFSTDTQYF
>TRBV19|TRBD1|TRBJ1-5|15|.
TGTGCCAGCACTGACAGGGCCCTTAGCAATCAGCCCCAGCATTTT
CASTDRALSNQPQHF
>TRBV18|TRBD2|TRBJ2-2|17|.
TGTGCCAGCTCACCATTTACGACTAGCGGGAACACCGGGGAGCTGTTTTTT
CASSPFTTSGNTGELFF
>TRBV15|TRBD1|TRBJ2-1|20|.
TGTGCCACCAGCAGAGCCGCTTGGGACAGGGGGCTTAGGGGCACCCATGAGCAGTTCTTC
CATSRAAWDRGLRGTHEQFF
>TRBV6-5|TRBD2|TRBJ2-1|16|.
TGTGCCAGCAGTTATCATACTAGCGGGAGGTACAATGAGCAGTTCTTC
CASSYHTSGRYNEQFF
>TRBV5-1|.|TRBJ1-1|16|few
TGCGCCAGCAGCGAGAGGACGTTTGGTTTGAACACTGAAGCTTTCTTT
CASSERTFGLNTEAFF
>TRBV6-1|TRBD2|TRBJ2-1|15|once
TGTGCCAGCAGGGGGAGACTAGCGGGAGAAGAAGGGCAGTTCTTC
CASRGRLAGEEGQFF
>TRBV27|.|TRBJ2-1|14|.
TGTGCCAGCAGCTTAGACCCCCGGGGTAATGAGCAGTTCTTC
CASSLDPRGNEQFF
>TRBV11-3|.|TRBJ2-7|15|once
TGTGCCAGCAGCTTAGAGAGGGGACCAACCTACGAGCAGTACTTC
CASSLERGPTYEQYF
>TRBV7-9|.|TRBJ1-2|14|.
TGTGCCAGCAGCTTAGTGACAGGCCGCGAGGGCTACACCTTC
CASSLVTGREGYTF
>TRBV6-5|.|TRBJ1-1|14|.
TGTGCCAGCAGACCCAGGGGCGGTTATTTTGGTGCTTTCTTT
CASRPRGGYFGAFF
>TRBV19|.|TRBJ1-5|14|.
TGTGCCAGTAGTATCCATTATAGCAATCAGCCCCAGCATTTT
CASSIHYSNQPQHF
>TRBV27|.|TRBJ1-4|13|.
TGTGCCAGCAGTGATACCGTGGGTGAAAAACTGTTTTTT
CASSDTVGEKLFF
>TRBV11-3|TRBD1|TRBJ2-5|13|.
TGTGCCAGCAGTGGACAGGGAGAGGAGACCCAGTACTTC
CASSGQGEETQYF
>TRBV18|.|TRBJ1-3|15|.
TGTGCCAGCTCACCATCGACGGGGGCTGGAAACACCATATATTTT
CASSPSTGAGNTIYF
>TRBV10-2|TRBD2|TRBJ2-1|13|.
TGCGCCAGCAGTGATAGGGCGGGAGCTGAGCAGTTCTTC
CASSDRAGAEQFF
>TRBV30|TRBD1|TRBJ1-5|17|.
TGTGCCTGGAGTGTTTATAAGGGGGCAGGGGGCAATCAGCCCCAGCATTTT
CAWSVYKGAGGNQPQHF
>TRBV5-4|.|TRBJ2-5|16|.
TGTGCCAGCAGGCCAAAGGAGGGATTTGGAAGGGAGACCCAGTACTTC
CASRPKEGFGRETQYF
>TRBV5-6|.|TRBJ2-1|17|.
TGTGCCAGCAGCGCCGGGACTGACAATAAGAAATACAATGAGCAGTTCTTC
CASSAGTDNKKYNEQFF
>TRBV18|.|TRBJ1-3|17|.
TGTGCCAGCTCACCTGGGATCTTAAAACTCTCTGGAAACACCATATATTTT
CASSPGILKLSGNTIYF
>TRBV18|.|TRBJ1-3|15|.
TGTGCCAGCTCACCGGACAGCCTTTTTGGAAACACCATATATTTT
CASSPDSLFGNTIYF
>TRBV18|.|TRBJ1-1|13|few
TGTGCCAGCTCTCCACAAGGGGATTTGGAAGCTTTCTTT
CASSPQGDLEAFF
>TRBV7-6|TRBD2|TRBJ2-7|15|.
TGTGCCAGCAGCTTAGCTAGCGGGAGGAGCAACGAGCAGTACTTC
CASSLASGRSNEQYF
>TRBV27|.|TRBJ2-7|16|once
TGTGCCAGCAGTTTATTGTCTATGGGGCAGGGTGACGAGCAGTACTTC
CASSLLSMGQGDEQYF
>TRBV2|TRBD2|TRBJ2-2|16|.
TGTGCCAGCAGTGACAGCGGGAGGGCCAGCACCGGGGAGCTGTTTTTT
CASSDSGRASTGELFF
>TRBV29-1|TRBD2|TRBJ2-1|14|.
TGCAGCGTAGGACTAGCGGGAGGACGCAATGAGCAGTTCTTC
CSVGLAGGRNEQFF
>TRBV30|TRBD1|TRBJ1-2|14|.
TGTGCCTGGAGTTCCCAGACAGGGAACTATGGCTACACCTTC
CAWSSQTGNYGYTF
>TRBV4-3|.|TRBJ2-6|17|.
TGCGCCAGCAGCCGAGGGTATCCAACCTCTGGGGCCAACGTCCTGACTTTC
CASSRGYPTSGANVLTF
>TRBV19|TRBD2|TRBJ2-1|15|.
TGTGCCAGTAGTCGGCTAGCGGGAGCGGTTGATGAGCAGTTCTTC
CASSRLAGAVDEQFF
>TRBV2|.|TRBJ1-5|14|.
TGTGCCAGCAGTCCTAGTCGGGCAAATCAGCCCCAGCATTTT
CASSPSRANQPQHF
>TRBV21-1|.|TRBJ2-1|16|.
TGTGCCAGCAGCTCCCAGACTAGCGGGGTACGCAATGAGCAGTTCTTC
CASSSQTSGVRNEQFF
>TRBV19|TRBD2|TRBJ2-1|16|.
TGTGCCAGTAGTATCTCACTAGCGGGAGGGCCCAGTGAGCAGTTCTTC
CASSISLAGGPSEQFF
>TRBV19|.|TRBJ1-2|12|few
TGTGCCAGTAGAGGGGAGGGCTATGGCTACACCTTC
CASRGEGYGYTF
>TRBV6-1|.|TRBJ2-7|15|.
TGTGCCAGCAATGTGGGACGGAGCGGAACCTACGAGCAGTACTTC
CASNVGRSGTYEQYF
>TRBV6-5|.|TRBJ2-7|15|.
TGTGCCAGCAGTTACTTAACGGAGAGCTCCTACGAGCAGTACTTC
CASSYLTESSYEQYF